The 2 T cell receptor beta chains presented below share a single source sample, sequenced in a study of Ad26.COV2.S vaccination and SARS-CoV-2 variants. The method was immunoSEQ multiplex PCR; TCRdb's version includes in-frame clones alone and lacks a portion of them. The table shows 350,000 to 500,000 clones, with about 91% occurring only once. Treatment reported: approximately 18 received Ad26.COV2.S at low or high dose, single or two shots; about 5 received placebo; per-sample allocation not given. Sample collection was performed on day 63 after the first vaccine or placebo injection. The sequences come from peripheral blood, collected in a trial of Ad26.COV2.S vaccine versus placebo. Receptors originate from a person between 18 and 59 years old who received the Ad26.COV2.S COVID-19 vaccine or a placebo.

The chain has TRBV9 and TRBJ2-1; TRBD1 is a possible D gene (5 bases). The germline gives CDR1 SGDLS, CDR2 YYNGEE. This CDR3 region has 15 residues. V was trimmed by 2 bases and J by 4 bases, leaving 13 bases between them. CDR3 coding DNA: TGTGCCAGCAGCGTGGTAGCTAGGGGATACAATGAGCAGTTCTTC. This encodes CASSVVARGYNEQFF. Supplemented by reference TRBV9 and TRBJ2-1, the full variable domain reads DSGVTQTPKHLITATGQRVTLRCSPRSGDLSVYWYQQSLDQGLQFLIQYYNGEERAKGNILERFSAQQFPDLHSELNLSSLELGDSALYFCASSVVARGYNEQFFGPGTRLTVL.

The chain uses TRBV18 and TRBJ2-7; 10 nucleotides match TRBD1. Per germline, CDR1 KGHSH and CDR2 LQKENI. The V and J ends lost 3 bases and 6 bases, in that order; junction bases with no gene match: 5. The CDR3 extends over 14 amino acids. CDR3 residues: CASSPRQGAGEQYV. CDR3 in DNA: TGTGCCAGCTCACCGAGACAGGGGGCGGGCGAGCAGTACGTC.